Following are 21 T cell receptor beta chains from one sample sequenced in a study of T-cell reconstitution after alpha-beta-depleted transplantation in children (dated by TCRdb to the mid-2010s). Library preparation was by PCR. Sequencing was carried out with an Illumina HiSeq 2500. Molecular barcoding was employed in the preparation of TCR libraries, with unique molecular identifiers being used to normalize TCRbeta repertoire quantification. The public reads were reprocessed in TCRdb via fastp at Q25 and MiXCR, keeping in-frame beta chains. Rows are combined by CDR3 protein, so each entry shows the most common genes and DNA. Within this sample are hundreds of thousands of distinct CDR3 sequences, with around 17% of them counted one time only. Jointly, the top ten make up 0.9% to 1.2% of the sample. Sample: PBMCs from the stem cell graft donor, taken from the stem cell graft. These receptor sequences come from a human donor who donated a stem cell graft to a child with acute myeloid leukemia.

This clonotype was picked up many times. The chain joins TRBV29-1 to TRBJ2-3; D call uncertain. Per the germline V gene, CDR1 is SQVTM and CDR2 is ANQGSEA. The CDR3 has 12 amino acids. Trimming removed 5 bases at V and 3 bases at J, with 9 bases between. This CDR3 is CSVTTVTDTQYF. The CDR3 nucleotides are TGCAGCGTTACCACAGTTACAGATACGCAGTATTTT.

Ten or more counts support this clonotype. This chain links TRBV5-5 with TRBJ1-2, with a possible D match to TRBD1 (5 bases). The length of the CDR3 is 14 residues. The ends were cut back, 5 bases at V and 1 base at J, with 12 bases in the middle. Germline assignment: CDR1 SGHKS and CDR2 YYEKEE (reference sequence). The CDR3, as DNA: TGTGCCAGCAGTCTAGGGGCGGGTAACTATGGCTACACCTTC. Its protein is CASSLGAGNYGYTF.

This clonotype was observed many times. DNA of the CDR3: TGCAGTGCTAGCGCAGACTATGGCTACACCTTC. Its protein is CSASADYGYTF. The chain is built from TRBV20-1 and TRBJ1-2; unclear D gene. Germline V gene data show CDR1 as DFQATT and CDR2 as SNEGSKA (reference sequence). The CDR3 extends over 11 amino acids. The V and J ends lost 3 bases and 3 bases respectively, with 5 bases between them.

This clonotype was detected ten times or more. The V gene is TRBV15, the J gene TRBJ1-5; no clear D gene. Germline V gene data show CDR1 as LNHNV and CDR2 as YYDKDF (reference sequence). CDR3 length: 12 residues. V shed 0 bases and J shed 6 bases, with 3 bases lying between them. In nucleotides, the CDR3 is TGTGCCACCAGCAGAGATAGTCAGCCCCAGCATTTT. Translating it yields CATSRDSQPQHF.

The chain combines TRBV24-1 with TRBJ1-5; D ambiguous. The germline V and J ends were trimmed by 2 bases and 4 bases, with 8 bases remaining between them. Per the germline V gene, CDR1 is KGHDR and CDR2 is SFDVKD. The CDR3 totals 14 residues. Written as DNA, the CDR3 is TGTGCCACCAGTGATTCGTCTCGAAATCAGCCCCAGCATTTT. This translates into CATSDSSRNQPQHF.

This clonotype has just a few counts. V gene TRBV10-3 combines with J gene TRBJ2-7; 7 nucleotides align to TRBD1. The length of the CDR3 is 13 residues. In germline, CDR1 is ENHRY, CDR2 SYGVKD. V was clipped by 6 bases and J by 2 bases; unmatched bases: 4. CDR3 loop: CAISGTAAYEQYF. CDR3 sequence (DNA): TGTGCCATCAGCGGGACAGCAGCCTACGAGCAGTACTTC.

This clonotype came up a few times. The chain carries TRBV6-1 and TRBJ1-2; 12 bases agree with TRBD1. The trim removed 9 bases at V and 6 bases at J, leaving 5 bases unmatched. CDR3 length: 13 residues. Germline values: CDR1 MNHNS, CDR2 SASEGT. The CDR3 region is CASRDRGLHGYTF. In nucleotides, the CDR3 is TGTGCCAGTAGGGACAGGGGGCTCCATGGCTACACCTTC.

This clonotype was detected ten times or more. The gene calls are TRBV7-2 and TRBJ2-1; D unresolved. Germline CDR1 SGHTA, CDR2 FQGNSA. The CDR3 has 14 amino acids. With 1 base removed from V and 6 bases from J, the gap between germline ends came to 10 bases. This CDR3 reads CASSLDQNRNEQFF. The CDR3 DNA sequence: TGTGCCAGCAGCTTAGACCAGAACCGCAATGAGCAGTTCTTC.

This clonotype was found a few times. The chain couples TRBV7-6 to TRBJ1-1, with D perhaps TRBD1 (5 bases). From germline, CDR1 is SGHVS and CDR2 FNYEAQ. The CDR3 has 14 amino acids. Deletions cut 5 bases from V and 0 bases from J, with 10 bases between. CDR3 DNA: TGTGCCAGCAGCGCCAGGGACTTGAACACTGAAGCTTTCTTT. Amino acids: CASSARDLNTEAFF.

This clonotype was detected only a few times. The chain employs TRBV4-3 and TRBJ1-6, with D uncertain. The germline V and J ends were trimmed by 1 base and 7 bases, with 11 bases remaining between them. Per germline, CDR1 LGHNA and CDR2 YSLEER. CDR3 length equals 15 residues. Here the CDR3 reads CASSQVYSDNSPLHF. DNA for the CDR3: TGCGCCAGCAGCCAAGTCTACTCCGACAATTCACCCCTCCACTTT.

This clonotype was counted at least ten times. This chain joins TRBV10-3 and TRBJ1-1; D is undetermined. The CDR3 spans 12 residues. Trimming stripped 0 bases from V and 4 bases from J, with 3 bases between. The germline CDR1 and CDR2 sequences are ENHRY and SYGVKD. Here the CDR3 DNA reads TGTGCCATCAGTGAGTCACTCACTGAAGCTTTCTTT. It translates to CAISESLTEAFF.

The CDR3 DNA reads as TGCGCCAGCAGCTTGGCCTACAGGGGAAACACTGAAGCTTTCTTT. Its protein product is CASSLAYRGNTEAFF. This sequence joins TRBV5-1 and TRBJ1-1, with 7 bases lining up with TRBD1. This CDR3 has 15 residues. Germline lookup yields CDR1 SGHRS and CDR2 YFSETQ. J was trimmed by 2 bases and V by 0 bases; bases with no gene match: 4.

This clonotype was recorded a few times. The rearrangement links TRBV15 to TRBJ2-3; TRBD2 might be the D (6 bases). This CDR3 spans 14 amino acids. Germline CDR1 and CDR2: LNHNV and YYDKDF (reference sequence). Trimming stripped 0 bases from V and 6 bases from J, with 10 bases between. The CDR3 protein is CATSRDRGRDTQYF. Written as DNA, the CDR3 is TGTGCCACCAGCAGAGATCGGGGGAGGGATACGCAGTATTTT.

The gene calls are TRBV12-3 or TRBV12-4 and TRBJ2-7; D possibly uses TRBD1 or TRBD2 (5 bases each). V lost 4 bases and J lost 2, with 12 bases in between. The CDR3 spans 14 residues. The DNA of the CDR3 is TGTGCCAGCAGTTCCCCCCTGGGGGCCTACGAGCAGTACTTC. Its protein is CASSSPLGAYEQYF.

This clonotype was seen many times. CDR3 in DNA: TGTGCCAGCTCACCGGACGCCTCCTACGAGCAGTACTTC. Protein sequence: CASSPDASYEQYF. This chain uses TRBV18 with TRBJ2-7; no reliable D call. CDR1 is KGHSH and CDR2 is LQKENI in the germline V gene. The CDR3 consists of 13 residues. V lost 3 bases and J lost 0, with 6 bases in between.

V is TRBV7-9 and J is TRBJ2-3; unclear D gene. Trimming shortened V by 4 bases and J by 1 base, and 6 bases separated the two germline ends. The CDR3 totals 13 residues. CDR1 and CDR2 (germline): SEHNR, FQNEAQ (reference sequence). CDR3 loop: CASSYTRTDTQYF. Here the CDR3 DNA reads TGTGCCAGCAGCTACACTCGCACAGATACGCAGTATTTT. Looking up the rest from reference TRBV7-9 and TRBJ2-3 gives the full variable domain: DTGVSQNPRHKITKRGQNVTFRCDPISEHNRLYWYRQTLGQGPEFLTYFQNEAQLEKSRLLSDRFSAERPKGSFSTLEIQRTEQGDSAMYLCASSYTRTDTQYFGPGTRLTVL.

The chain has TRBV28 and TRBJ2-2; 11 bases agree with TRBD2. V lost 1 base and J lost 0; bases outside the gene matches: 7. Germline V lookup: CDR1 MDHEN, CDR2 SYDVKM. This CDR3 region has 19 residues. CDR3 loop: CASSLFGLAGGTNTGELFF. The CDR3 DNA reads as TGTGCCAGCAGTTTATTCGGGCTAGCGGGGGGTACGAACACCGGGGAGCTGTTTTTT.

This clonotype was found many times. CDR3 in amino acids: CASSALVGSTDTQYF. As DNA, the CDR3 is TGTGCCAGCAGCGCCCTGGTTGGGTCCACAGATACGCAGTATTTT. The chain joins TRBV6-4 to TRBJ2-3; D is uncertain. Germline V gene lookup returns CDR1 MRHNA and CDR2 SNTAGT. Trimming cost V 6 bases and J 2 bases, with 15 bases left between them. The CDR3 runs 15 residues.

The chain recombines TRBV12-3 or TRBV12-4 with TRBJ2-1; 10 bases are shared with TRBD1. V lost 4 bases, J lost 13 bases, and 4 bases stayed unmatched. The CDR3 is made up of 12 amino acids. The CDR3 is CASSSRTGGQFF. CDR3 sequence (DNA): TGTGCCAGCAGTTCGCGGACAGGGGGACAGTTCTTC.

Notes on this clonotype: Given a much more abundant clone one base away, this may be a read error. The genes are TRBV10-3 and TRBJ1-2; D is possibly TRBD1 (6 bases). CDR1 and CDR2 (germline): ENHRY, SYGVKD. V shed 7 bases and J shed 0 bases, with 9 bases lying between them. The CDR3 contains 13 residues. The CDR3 DNA reads as TGTGCCATCAATCGGGGGCCTAACTATGGCTACACCTTC. It translates to CAINRGPNYGYTF.

The chain employs TRBV5-1 and TRBJ1-1; D might be TRBD1 (6 bases). CDR3 length: 14 residues. The ends were cut back, 4 bases at V and 3 bases at J, with 13 bases in the middle. CDR1 and CDR2 from the germline V gene are SGHRS and YFSETQ. The CDR3, as DNA: TGCGCCAGCAGCACTGGCAGGGGCGACACTGAAGCTTTCTTT. It codes for CASSTGRGDTEAFF.